This T cell receptor (beta chain) was recovered during a study of metastatic and nonmetastatic thyroid tumors. About the study: The authors compared repertoires across blood and tumor or nodule tissue from malignant and benign thyroid patients.

V gave up 4 bases and J gave up 7 bases, with 20 bases separating them. CDR1 SEHNR and CDR2 FQNEAQ come from the germline V gene (reference sequence). The CDR3 totals 15 residues. Before thyroid surgery, none of the patients had received any treatment. This clone has a single count. What it binds is not known. TCRdb called clones again from the PCR reads with MiXCR. The sample has roughly 41,000 clones; roughly a sixth are singletons. Findings and caveats of the study: It was reportedly found that TCR beta diversity was significantly higher in malignant thyroid tumors than in benign nodules, a difference seen in both blood and tumor samples.

The receptor was isolated from a female donor with papillary thyroid cancer or a benign thyroid nodule (not recorded which). Some clones in this sample may be carry-over from other donors' samples. The chain carries TRBV7-9 and TRBJ2-7; D call uncertain. The sequencing sample was made of blood. Written as DNA, the CDR3 is TGTGCCAGCAGCTACAAACGAGTCTCCCTTTTAGAGCAGTACTTC. This sequence encodes CASSYKRVSLLEQYF.